The entry below gives a single T cell receptor (beta chain) sequence along with its context. CDR3 length: 15 residues. The V gene end was trimmed by 4 bases and the J gene end by 5 bases; junction bases not matched to a gene: 8. The germline CDR1 and CDR2 sequences are SGDLS and YYNGEE. Method: immunoSEQ multiplex PCR; TCRdb's copy keeps in-frame clones and lacks some. The sample lists about 50,000 clones, around 83% occurring once. These data originate in a study of blood T cell repertoires in COVID-19. About the study: Donors in the United States, Italy and Spain gave samples during acute or convalescent COVID-19. Nucleic acid was either cDNA or gDNA, and it came from T cells, B-cell-depleted T cells, or PBMCs.

The sample was peripheral blood. The chain couples TRBV9 to TRBJ2-5; TRBD1 matches at 10 bases. The sequence derives from a man aged 60 to 75 with acute or convalescent COVID-19. In DNA, the CDR3 is TGTGCCAGCAGCTCGCTGACAGGGGGCGGTGAGACCCAGTACTTC. Translation: CASSSLTGGGETQYF.